This TCR beta chain was observed in a study of T cell repertoires in cytomegalovirus infection (dated by TCRdb to the late 2010s). Regarding the complete study: Donor HLA type was relevant to the analysis, as public TCR beta signatures indicated carriage of CMV infection together with the matching HLA type.

General conclusions and limits of the study: In both this cohort and an independent cohort of several hundred donors, the cumulative frequency of public TCR beta family members distinguished carriers of CMV infection plus the relevant HLA type. The ex vivo response was dominated by HLA-C-restricted CMV-specific TCR beta clonotypes, and the single most frequent clonotype in two of eight donors was supplied by these HLA-C-restricted clonotypes.

Notes on this clonotype: Its antigen remains undetermined. No base quality values were provided; no much bigger clone lies one nucleotide off.

Sequencing was performed on an Illumina HiSeq 1500. The public reads were reprocessed in TCRdb via fastp at Q25 and MiXCR, keeping in-frame beta chains. Rows are unified per CDR3 protein, each entry keeping the most common DNA and genes. Recorded for this sample are 310,000 or so distinct CDR3 sequences; under 30% of them occurred a single time. Roughly 13% of the sample comes from the top ten. The sequenced sample consisted of PBMCs. The origin of this receptor is a human donor in good health (CMV status not recorded). Some clones in this sample may be carry-over from other donors' samples.

The CDR3 in this case is CASTSERAGGLTYEQYF. The DNA sequence is TGTGCCAGCACCTCCGAGAGAGCGGGAGGCTTAACTTACGAGCAGTACTTC. The sequence joins TRBV12-3 or TRBV12-4 to TRBJ2-7; TRBD2 fits 9 bases in the junction. Inclusive of the bounding cysteine and phenylalanine, the CDR3 is 17 residues long. CDR3 DNA only is kept here, 51 bases in frame from base 1. Ends trimmed: V by 7 bases, J by 4 bases; bases unmatched to a gene: 17.